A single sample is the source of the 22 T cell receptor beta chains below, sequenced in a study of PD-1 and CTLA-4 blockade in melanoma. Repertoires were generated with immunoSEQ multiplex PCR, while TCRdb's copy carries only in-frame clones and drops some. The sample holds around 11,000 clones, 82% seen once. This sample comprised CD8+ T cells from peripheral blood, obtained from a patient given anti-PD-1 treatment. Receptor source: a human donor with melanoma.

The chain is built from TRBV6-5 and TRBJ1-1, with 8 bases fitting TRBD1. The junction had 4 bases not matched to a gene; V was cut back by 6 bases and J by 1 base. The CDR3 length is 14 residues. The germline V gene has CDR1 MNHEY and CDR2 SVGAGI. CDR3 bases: TGTGCCAGCAGCCCCGGGACAGGGAACACTGAAGCTTTCTTT. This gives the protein CASSPGTGNTEAFF.

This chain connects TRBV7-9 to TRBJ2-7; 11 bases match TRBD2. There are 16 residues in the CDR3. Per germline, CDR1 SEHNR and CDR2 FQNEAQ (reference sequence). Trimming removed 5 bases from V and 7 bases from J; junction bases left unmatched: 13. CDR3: CASSRYTSGSVREQYF. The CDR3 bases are TGTGCCAGCAGCCGTTATACTAGCGGGAGCGTTCGGGAGCAGTACTTC.

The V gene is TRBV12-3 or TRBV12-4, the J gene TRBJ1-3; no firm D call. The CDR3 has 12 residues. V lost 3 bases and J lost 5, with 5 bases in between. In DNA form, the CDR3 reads TGTGCCAGCAGTTTGTTCAGAAACACCATATATTTT. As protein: CASSLFRNTIYF.

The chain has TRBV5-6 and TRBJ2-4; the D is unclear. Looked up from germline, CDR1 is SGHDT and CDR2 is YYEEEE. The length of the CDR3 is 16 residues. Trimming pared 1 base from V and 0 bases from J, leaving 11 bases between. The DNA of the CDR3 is TGTGCCAGCAGCTTGCACGGGTGGGGAGCCAAAAACATTCAGTACTTC. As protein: CASSLHGWGAKNIQYF.

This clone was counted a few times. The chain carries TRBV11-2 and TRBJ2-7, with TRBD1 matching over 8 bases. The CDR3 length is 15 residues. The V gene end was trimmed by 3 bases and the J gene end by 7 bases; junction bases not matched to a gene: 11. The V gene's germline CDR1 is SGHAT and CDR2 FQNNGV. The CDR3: CASSLQGTGLWEQYF. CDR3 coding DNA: TGTGCCAGCAGCTTGCAGGGGACAGGCCTTTGGGAGCAGTACTTC.

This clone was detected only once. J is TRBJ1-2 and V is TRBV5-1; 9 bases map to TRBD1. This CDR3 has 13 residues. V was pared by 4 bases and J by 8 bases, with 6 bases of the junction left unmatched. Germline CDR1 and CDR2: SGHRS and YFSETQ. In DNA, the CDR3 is TGCGCCAGCAGCGAACGGACAGGGGAAGGCTACACCTTC. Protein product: CASSERTGEGYTF.

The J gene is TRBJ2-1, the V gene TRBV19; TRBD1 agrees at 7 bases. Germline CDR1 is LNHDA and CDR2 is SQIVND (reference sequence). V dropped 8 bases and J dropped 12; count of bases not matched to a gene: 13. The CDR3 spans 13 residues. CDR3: CASGLHSRGPQFF. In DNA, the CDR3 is TGTGCCAGTGGTCTCCACAGTAGGGGGCCGCAGTTCTTC.

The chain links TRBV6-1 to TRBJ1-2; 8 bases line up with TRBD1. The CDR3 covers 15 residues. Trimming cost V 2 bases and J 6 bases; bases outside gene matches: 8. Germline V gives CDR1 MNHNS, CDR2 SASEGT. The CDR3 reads CASSETGGTLNGYTF. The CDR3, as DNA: TGTGCCAGCAGTGAAACAGGGGGAACCTTGAATGGCTACACCTTC.

CDR3 nucleotides: TGTGCCTGGAGTCTTACAGTCCAAGAGACCCAGTACTTC. Its protein is CAWSLTVQETQYF. The chain joins TRBV30 to TRBJ2-5; no clear D. Trimming removed 2 bases at V and 1 base at J, with 8 bases between. CDR1 and CDR2 from the germline V gene are GTSNPN and SVGIG (reference sequence). The CDR3 spans 13 residues.

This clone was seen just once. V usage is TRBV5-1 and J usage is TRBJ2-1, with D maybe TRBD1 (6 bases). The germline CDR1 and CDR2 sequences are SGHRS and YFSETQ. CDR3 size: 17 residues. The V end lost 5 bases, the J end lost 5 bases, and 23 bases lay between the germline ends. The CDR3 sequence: CASRAVTGPEIHNEQFF. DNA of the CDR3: TGCGCCAGCAGGGCCGTTACAGGGCCAGAGATCCACAATGAGCAGTTCTTC.

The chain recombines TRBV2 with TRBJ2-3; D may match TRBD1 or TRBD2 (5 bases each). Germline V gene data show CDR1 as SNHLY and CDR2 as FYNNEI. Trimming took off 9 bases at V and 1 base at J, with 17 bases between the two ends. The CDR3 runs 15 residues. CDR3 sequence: CASFSGTLGTDTQYF. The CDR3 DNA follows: TGTGCCAGTTTTTCCGGGACCCTCGGCACAGATACGCAGTATTTT.

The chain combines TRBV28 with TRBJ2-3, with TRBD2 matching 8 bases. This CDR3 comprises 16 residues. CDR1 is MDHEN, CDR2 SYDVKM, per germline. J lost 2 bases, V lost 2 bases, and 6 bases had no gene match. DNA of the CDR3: TGTGCCAGCAGTTTAGGGGCGGGAGGAATCACAGATACGCAGTATTTT. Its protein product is CASSLGAGGITDTQYF.

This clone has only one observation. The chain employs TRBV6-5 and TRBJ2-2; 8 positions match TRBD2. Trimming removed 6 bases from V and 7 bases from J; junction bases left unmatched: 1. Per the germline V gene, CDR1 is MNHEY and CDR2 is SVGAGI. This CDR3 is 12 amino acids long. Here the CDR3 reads CASSAGGGELFF. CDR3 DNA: TGTGCCAGCAGCGCGGGGGGCGGGGAGCTGTTTTTT.

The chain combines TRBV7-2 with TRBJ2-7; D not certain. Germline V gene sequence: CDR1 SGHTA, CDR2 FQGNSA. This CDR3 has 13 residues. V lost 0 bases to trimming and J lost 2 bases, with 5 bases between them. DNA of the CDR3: TGTGCCAGCAGCTTAGCCCTTCCCTACGAGCAGTACTTC. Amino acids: CASSLALPYEQYF.

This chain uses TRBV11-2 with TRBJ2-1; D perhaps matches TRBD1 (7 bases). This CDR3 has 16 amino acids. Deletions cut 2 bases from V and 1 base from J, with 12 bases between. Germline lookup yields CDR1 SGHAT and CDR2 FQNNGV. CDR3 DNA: TGTGCCAGCAGCTTATTGGCAGGGGGGTCCTACAATGAGCAGTTCTTC. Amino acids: CASSLLAGGSYNEQFF.

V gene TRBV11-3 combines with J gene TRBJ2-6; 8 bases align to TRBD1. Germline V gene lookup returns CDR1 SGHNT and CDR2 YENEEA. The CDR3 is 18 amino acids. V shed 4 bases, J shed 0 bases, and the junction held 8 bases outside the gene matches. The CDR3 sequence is CASSSPRDRSSGANVLTF. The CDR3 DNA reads TGTGCCAGCAGCTCTCCCAGGGACAGGAGCTCTGGGGCCAACGTCCTGACTTTC. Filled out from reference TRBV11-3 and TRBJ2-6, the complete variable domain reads EAGVVQSPRYKIIEKKQPVAFWCNPISGHNTLYWYLQNLGQGPELLIRYENEEAVDDSQLPKDRFSAERLKGVDSTLKIQPAELGDSAVYLCASSSPRDRSSGANVLTFGAGSRLTVL.

The CDR3 here is CASLGAGPGELFF. The CDR3 DNA is TGTGCCAGCCTTGGCGCGGGTCCCGGGGAGCTGTTTTTT. The J gene is TRBJ2-2, the V gene TRBV7-9; D may be TRBD2 (5 bases). With 8 bases removed from V and 6 bases from J, the gap between germline ends came to 13 bases. Germline V lookup: CDR1 SEHNR, CDR2 FQNEAQ (reference sequence). This CDR3 has 13 amino acids. Full variable domain (remainder filled in from reference TRBV7-9 and TRBJ2-2): DTGVSQNPRHKITKRGQNVTFRCDPISEHNRLYWYRQTLGQGPEFLTYFQNEAQLEKSRLLSDRFSAERPKGSFSTLEIQRTEQGDSAMYLCASLGAGPGELFFGEGSRLTVL.

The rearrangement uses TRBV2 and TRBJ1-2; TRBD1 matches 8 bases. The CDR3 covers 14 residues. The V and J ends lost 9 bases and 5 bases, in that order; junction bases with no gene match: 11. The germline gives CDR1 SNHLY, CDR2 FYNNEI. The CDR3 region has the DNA TGTGCCAGAGATAGTCAGGGGGCGGAATATGGCTACACCTTC. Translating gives CARDSQGAEYGYTF.

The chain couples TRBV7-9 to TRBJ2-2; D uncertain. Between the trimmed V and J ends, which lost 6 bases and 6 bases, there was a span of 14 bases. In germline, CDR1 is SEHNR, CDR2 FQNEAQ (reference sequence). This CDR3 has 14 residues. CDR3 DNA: TGTGCCAGCAGTCCCGGAATGGTCGCCGGGGAGCTGTTTTTT. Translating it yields CASSPGMVAGELFF.

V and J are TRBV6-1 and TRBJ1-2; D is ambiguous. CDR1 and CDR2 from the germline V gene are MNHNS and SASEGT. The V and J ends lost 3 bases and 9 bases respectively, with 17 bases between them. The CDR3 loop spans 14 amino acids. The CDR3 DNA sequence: TGTGCCAGCAGTGAGGGAGTTGTCTATAGGAGCTACACCTTC. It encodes CASSEGVVYRSYTF.

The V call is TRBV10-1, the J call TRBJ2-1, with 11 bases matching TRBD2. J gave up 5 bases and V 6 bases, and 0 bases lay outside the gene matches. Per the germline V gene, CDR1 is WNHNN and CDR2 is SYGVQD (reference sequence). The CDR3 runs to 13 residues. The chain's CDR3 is CASRGLADNEQFF. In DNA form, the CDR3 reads TGCGCCAGCAGGGGACTAGCGGACAATGAGCAGTTCTTC.

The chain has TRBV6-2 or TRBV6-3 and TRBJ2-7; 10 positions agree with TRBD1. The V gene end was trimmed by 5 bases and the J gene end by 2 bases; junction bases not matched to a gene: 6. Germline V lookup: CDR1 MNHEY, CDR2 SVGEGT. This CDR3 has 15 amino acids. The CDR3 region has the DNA TGTGCCAGCAGTCCCCCCGGGACAGGGGCCTACGAGCAGTACTTC. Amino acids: CASSPPGTGAYEQYF.